These 30 T cell receptor beta chains share one sample of origin, sequenced in a study of blood T cell repertoires in COVID-19 (dated by TCRdb to the early 2020s). Libraries were made using the immunoSEQ multiplex PCR assay. Imported from immuneACCESS, the table was reduced by TCRdb to in-frame sequences with V and J called. These copies leave out some clones; in studies compared against another copy, an unresolved V gene accounts for under half, and the cause of the remainder is not known. The sample yields 130,000 to 150,000 clones; roughly three quarters were counted once. Approximately 5.2% of the sample is taken by the ten largest. The material sequenced was peripheral blood. The origin of the receptors is a woman aged 70-85 years with COVID-19, enrolled during active disease.

This clone was counted at least ten times. CDR3 region: CASSQDAGQEGTEAFF. CDR3 sequence (DNA): TGCGCCAGCAGCCAAGATGCGGGACAGGAGGGCACTGAAGCTTTCTTT. This chain uses TRBV4-3 with TRBJ1-1, with TRBD1 matching over 8 bases. V dropped 0 bases and J dropped 4; count of bases not matched to a gene: 7. The CDR3 is made up of 16 amino acids. Per germline, CDR1 LGHNA and CDR2 YSLEER.

V is TRBV7-8 and J is TRBJ2-7; no clear D. The CDR3 extends over 13 amino acids. Germline V gives CDR1 SGHVS, CDR2 FQNEAQ. V was cut by 5 bases and J by 2 bases, with 10 bases left in between. This CDR3 is CASSLEMTYEQYF. The CDR3 nucleotides read TGTGCCAGCAGCCTGGAGATGACCTACGAGCAGTACTTC.

The genes are TRBV3-1 (or the pseudogene TRBV3-2) and TRBJ1-1, with 7 nucleotides matching TRBD1. Germline values: CDR1 LGHDT, CDR2 YNNKEL (reference sequence). This CDR3 comprises 14 residues. V shed 1 base, J shed 4 bases, and the junction held 3 bases outside the gene matches. CDR3 nucleotides: TGTGCCAGCAGCCAAGGTTCAGGGGGCACTGAAGCTTTCTTT. Protein product: CASSQGSGGTEAFF.

V gene TRBV9 combines with J gene TRBJ1-1, with 10 bases lining up with TRBD1. Germline CDR1 is SGDLS and CDR2 is YYNGEE. This CDR3 spans 13 amino acids. J gave up 10 bases and V 4 bases, and 7 bases lay outside the gene matches. CDR3 coding DNA: TGTGCCAGCAGCCCGGGGCGGGACAGGGGAGCTTTCTTT. Its translation: CASSPGRDRGAFF.

This sequence joins TRBV4-2 and TRBJ1-3, with 8 positions matching TRBD1. After removal of 1 base from V and 0 bases from J, the junction contained 5 bases not matched to a gene. Germline CDR1 LGHNA, CDR2 YNFKEQ. This CDR3 contains 17 residues. This CDR3 reads CASSQGTGPNSGNTIYF. As DNA, the CDR3 is TGTGCCAGCAGCCAAGGGACAGGGCCGAACTCTGGAAACACCATATATTTT.

This chain connects TRBV12-3 or TRBV12-4 to TRBJ2-7; D perhaps matches TRBD2 (6 bases). There are 12 residues in the CDR3. V was pared by 5 bases and J by 11 bases, with 16 bases between. CDR3 DNA sequence: TGTGCCAGCAGTCAAGGCTCGGGGAGGAAGTACTTC. Its protein product is CASSQGSGRKYF.

This clone is a singleton in its sample. The chain joins TRBV5-4 to TRBJ2-7, with 13 nucleotides matching TRBD2. This CDR3 contains 14 residues. Germline-derived CDR1 and CDR2 are SGHNT and YYREEE (reference sequence). V shed 4 bases, J shed 4 bases, and the junction held 2 bases outside the gene matches. As DNA, the CDR3 is TGTGCCAGCAGCAAACTAGCGGGGGGGTACGAGCAGTACTTC. Its protein product is CASSKLAGGYEQYF.

The chain carries TRBV21-1 and TRBJ1-6; TRBD1 reflects the table's D call only, with no check against the DNA. TRBV21-1 constitutes a pseudogene. There are 17 residues in the CDR3. CDR3 nucleotide sequence: TGTGCCAGCAGCAAATTTTGGGGCAGAAATTTTAATTCACCCCTCCACTTT. Its translation: CASSKFWGRNFNSPLHF.

A few counts support this clone. The chain carries TRBV27 and TRBJ1-6, with D uncertain. The germline V gene encodes CDR1 MNHEY and CDR2 SMNVEV (reference sequence). There are 17 residues in the CDR3. The ends were cut back, 7 bases at V and 0 bases at J, with 16 bases in the middle. CDR3 DNA sequence: TGTGCCAGCACCCCTACGGGAGTGAGCTCCTATAATTCACCCCTCCACTTT. Encoded protein: CASTPTGVSSYNSPLHF.

This clone was seen only a few times. V and J are TRBV11-3 and TRBJ2-3, with 13 bases that match TRBD2. CDR1 is SGHNT and CDR2 is YENEEA in the germline V gene. V was pared by 5 bases and J by 5 bases, with 7 bases of the junction left unmatched. The CDR3 covers 16 residues. CDR3 loop: CASSATSGGAGDTQYF. CDR3 DNA: TGTGCCAGCAGCGCAACTAGCGGGGGGGCCGGAGATACGCAGTATTTT.

The gene calls are TRBV19 and TRBJ2-5; TRBD1 aligns across 9 bases. The CDR3 loop spans 16 amino acids. V shed 3 bases and J 4 bases; nucleotides not matched to a gene: 9. Per the germline V gene, CDR1 is LNHDA and CDR2 is SQIVND (reference sequence). CDR3 sequence (DNA): TGTGCCAGTAGTATCACCCTCTCGACAGGGGGAGAGACCCAGTACTTC. Amino acids: CASSITLSTGGETQYF.

The chain has TRBV6-5 and TRBJ1-1, with D uncertain. Germline lookup yields CDR1 MNHEY and CDR2 SVGAGI. Trimming took off 4 bases at V and 2 bases at J, with 11 bases between the two ends. This CDR3 spans 14 amino acids. The CDR3 DNA follows: TGTGCCAGCAGTTCTTCCTGGGCTAACACTGAAGCTTTCTTT. It encodes CASSSSWANTEAFF.

This sequence joins TRBV5-1 and TRBJ2-7, with 10 bases that match TRBD2. Unmatched junction bases numbered 10, after V lost 0 bases and J lost 4 bases. The CDR3 loop spans 17 amino acids. Germline-derived CDR1 and CDR2 are SGHRS and YFSETQ. CDR3 sequence: CASSLGFGLAGEYEQYF. The CDR3 DNA follows: TGCGCCAGCAGCTTGGGGTTCGGGCTAGCGGGGGAGTACGAGCAGTACTTC.

Notes on this clone: Other DNA sequences of this sample code for an identical CDR3. The gene calls are TRBV9 and TRBJ2-1, with 9 bases aligning to TRBD1. Unmatched junction bases numbered 2, after V lost 3 bases and J lost 1 base. CDR3 length equals 15 residues. Germline values: CDR1 SGDLS, CDR2 YYNGEE. The CDR3 DNA reads as TGTGCCAGCAGCGCCGGACAGGGGTCCTACAATGAGCAGTTCTTC. It specifies CASSAGQGSYNEQFF.

V gene TRBV28 combines with J gene TRBJ2-4, with D maybe TRBD2 (6 bases). Trimming cost V 4 bases and J 8 bases, with 12 bases left between them. CDR1 and CDR2 from the germline V gene are MDHEN and SYDVKM. CDR3 length: 13 residues. CDR3 DNA sequence: TGTGCCAGCAGTTCCCCTTCGGGGGACATTCAGTACTTC. This translates into CASSSPSGDIQYF.

This clone was seen more than once but under ten times. The chain carries TRBV28 and TRBJ1-2; 9 bases fit TRBD1. The CDR3 is made up of 13 amino acids. Unmatched junction bases numbered 5, after V lost 6 bases and J lost 6 bases. Germline V lookup: CDR1 MDHEN, CDR2 SYDVKM. The CDR3 DNA reads TGTGCCAGCAGACCCCGGACAGGGGATGGCTACACCTTC. It codes for CASRPRTGDGYTF.

The chain recombines TRBV11-2 with TRBJ1-3; weak D call: TRBD1 (5 bases). Per the germline V gene, CDR1 is SGHAT and CDR2 is FQNNGV. This CDR3 contains 15 residues. V was shortened by 6 bases and J by 0 bases, with 12 bases between the two germline ends. DNA of the CDR3: TGTGCCAGCAGACCCCCCGGGGGCTCTGGAAACACCATATATTTT. Protein: CASRPPGGSGNTIYF.

The J gene is TRBJ1-5, the V gene TRBV28; weak D call: TRBD1 (5 bases). The V gene lost 6 bases and the J gene lost 2 bases, with 14 bases spanning the gap. CDR1 is MDHEN and CDR2 is SYDVKM in the germline V gene. CDR3 size: 15 residues. This CDR3 is CASRGPYGGNQPQHF. CDR3 nucleotide sequence: TGTGCCAGCAGGGGGCCTTATGGAGGCAATCAGCCCCAGCATTTT.

This clone came up a few times. This rearrangement joins TRBV3-1 (or the pseudogene TRBV3-2) to TRBJ1-2, with D uncertain. Germline V CDR1 and CDR2: LGHDT, YNNKEL (reference sequence). This CDR3 contains 13 residues. Trimming stripped 4 bases from V and 4 bases from J, with 10 bases between. CDR3 in DNA: TGTGCCAGCAGCCCCTCTGGCATCTATGGCTACACCTTC. It translates to CASSPSGIYGYTF.

The chain couples TRBV7-9 to TRBJ2-3, with TRBD1 matching over 11 bases. This CDR3 has 19 amino acids. The V segment lost 0 bases and the J segment 2 bases; nucleotides outside the gene matches: 10. Germline assignment: CDR1 SEHNR and CDR2 FQNEAQ (reference sequence). Written as DNA, the CDR3 is TGTGCCAGCAGCTTAGCCGGGACAGGGGGACCTGGGGACACAGATACGCAGTATTTT. Encoded protein: CASSLAGTGGPGDTDTQYF.

This clone was seen more than once but under ten times. CDR3 protein: CASSSGLTGELFF. CDR3 coding DNA: TGTGCCAGCAGCTCCGGACTCACCGGGGAGCTGTTTTTT. The rearrangement joins TRBV7-3 to TRBJ2-2, with D possibly matching TRBD2 (5 bases). Germline CDR1 and CDR2: SGHTA and FQGTGA. V was cut by 4 bases and J by 4 bases, with 7 bases left in between. The CDR3 consists of 13 residues.

The chain combines TRBV4-1 with TRBJ1-2; 9 bases fit TRBD1. Looked up from germline, CDR1 is MGHRA and CDR2 is YSYEKL. J lost 4 bases, V lost 3 bases, and 9 bases had no gene match. CDR3 length: 16 residues. The CDR3 DNA follows: TGCGCCAGCAGCCAGGGGGAGACAGGGGGGTCCTATGGCTACACCTTC. This codes for CASSQGETGGSYGYTF.

The V and J genes are TRBV6-5 and TRBJ2-7; the match to TRBD2 covers 10 bases. CDR3 length: 14 amino acids. CDR1 is MNHEY, CDR2 SVGAGI, per germline. J lost 5 bases, V lost 9 bases, and 10 bases had no gene match. CDR3 sequence: CASESGGARNEQYF. CDR3 nucleotides: TGTGCCAGTGAAAGCGGGGGGGCACGGAACGAGCAGTACTTC.

V and J are TRBV2 and TRBJ2-7; D not resolved. CDR1 is SNHLY and CDR2 is FYNNEI in the germline V gene. This CDR3 contains 14 residues. Trimming shortened V by 4 bases and J by 0 bases, and 10 bases separated the two germline ends. The CDR3 sequence: CASSVKESSYEQYF. CDR3 nucleotides: TGTGCCAGCAGTGTAAAGGAGAGCTCCTACGAGCAGTACTTC.

The chain has TRBV28 and TRBJ2-2; 7 bases are a match to TRBD2. The V gene's germline CDR1 is MDHEN and CDR2 SYDVKM. With 7 bases clipped from V and 4 bases from J, the junction kept 9 bases outside the gene matches. CDR3 size: 15 residues. The CDR3 spells CASTLRLAGTGELFF. The CDR3 bases are TGTGCCAGCACCCTTAGACTAGCCGGCACCGGGGAGCTGTTTTTT.

The V and J genes are TRBV2 and TRBJ1-1; 7 positions agree with TRBD1. From germline, CDR1 is SNHLY and CDR2 FYNNEI. V lost 9 bases and J lost 8; bases outside the gene matches: 15. The CDR3 runs to 14 residues. This chain's CDR3 is CASRQGGYSSEAFF. CDR3 nucleotide sequence: TGTGCCAGTAGACAGGGAGGTTATAGTTCGGAAGCTTTCTTT.

The CDR3 sequence: CASSRLGGQGGEQYF. The CDR3 region has the DNA TGTGCCAGCAGCCGACTTGGAGGGCAGGGTGGCGAGCAGTACTTC. The rearrangement uses TRBV4-2 and TRBJ2-7; D is possibly TRBD2 (6 bases). Trimming shortened V by 4 bases and J by 6 bases, and 19 bases separated the two germline ends. Germline V lookup: CDR1 LGHNA, CDR2 YNFKEQ. The CDR3 loop spans 15 amino acids.

This sequence joins TRBV7-9 and TRBJ2-3, with TRBD2 matching over 13 bases. CDR3 length: 15 amino acids. Germline V lookup: CDR1 SEHNR, CDR2 FQNEAQ (reference sequence). V gave up 5 bases and J gave up 4 bases; unmatched junction bases: 3. CDR3 sequence reads: CASSRTSGGSDTQYF. CDR3 nucleotide sequence: TGTGCCAGCAGCCGGACTAGCGGGGGCTCAGATACGCAGTATTTT.

CDR3 DNA sequence: TGTGCCAGCAGTTCCTCCGGAGGGGGCGGCTACGAGCAGTACTTC. Protein product: CASSSSGGGGYEQYF. This chain uses TRBV6-5 with TRBJ2-7; D might be TRBD1 (7 bases). The V end lost 4 bases, the J end lost 3 bases, and 16 bases lay between the germline ends. Germline lookup yields CDR1 MNHEY and CDR2 SVGAGI. CDR3 length: 15 residues.

This chain joins TRBV7-3 and TRBJ2-1; no definite D call. This CDR3 is 13 amino acids long. The germline V gene encodes CDR1 SGHTA and CDR2 FQGTGA. V dropped 5 bases and J dropped 12 bases, with 17 bases sitting between them. The CDR3 nucleotides are TGTGCCAGCAGCCCCGATAGCCTAACGGCGCAGTTCTTC. Protein: CASSPDSLTAQFF.